This TCR beta chain is drawn from a study of shared clonotypes between healthy human individuals. Study in general: Each donor had three CD4 naive, three CD4 memory, two CD8 naive and one CD8 memory plate. Findings and caveats of the study: Sorted-subset samples were not fully sequenced, rarefaction indicated.

TCRdb keeps only in-frame clones here, not all; method: immunoSEQ multiplex PCR. The sample consists of 2 million to 3 million clones, roughly 93% of them appearing once. In the case of this clone: As yet, its antigen is unknown.

Both subsets, CD45RA+ naive and CD45RA-negative memory, were split from the CD4+ cells. CDR3 length: 12 residues. Per germline, CDR1 SGHNT and CDR2 YYREEE (reference sequence). Trimming pared 0 bases from V and 7 bases from J, leaving 7 bases between. The rearrangement joins TRBV5-4 to TRBJ2-5; tentatively, D is TRBD2 (6 bases). The sequencing sample was made of naive CD4+ T cells from PBMCs. As to subset: CD45RA+ positively selected. The source of this sequence is a man between 18 and 35 years old in good health. Some clones in this sample may be carry-over from other donors' samples. The CDR3 nucleotides read TGTGCCAGCAGCTTGGACGGGAGGACCCAGTACTTC. It codes for CASSLDGRTQYF.